The clone carrying this T cell receptor (beta chain) was seen a few times. The sample originates from a study of early T cells in non-severe SARS-CoV-2 infection. Study context: Sequencing targeted bulk RNA from unsorted whole blood, leaving chains unpaired.

MiXCR, applied by TCRdb to the 5' RACE reads, yields one record per CDR3 protein. The sample lists 65,000 to 80,000 distinct CDR3 sequences; about 13% were seen once. The CDR3 is 13 residues long. CDR1 KGHSH and CDR2 LQKENI come from the germline V gene. The germline V and J ends were trimmed by 3 bases and 2 bases, with 7 bases remaining between them. The chain couples TRBV18 to TRBJ1-1; D uncertain. Sequencing was performed on whole blood. The receptor comes from an adult who was a healthcare worker with PCR-confirmed SARS-CoV-2 infection or an uninfected control (not recorded which). CDR3 loop: CASSPLRNTEAFF. Written as DNA, the CDR3 is TGTGCCAGCTCACCTCTCCGTAACACTGAAGCTTTCTTT. Supplemented by reference TRBV18 and TRBJ1-1, the full variable domain reads NAGVMQNPRHLVRRRGQEARLRCSPMKGHSHVYWYRQLPEEGLKFMVYLQKENIIDESGMPKERFSAEFPKEGPSILRIQQVVRGDSAAYFCASSPLRNTEAFFGQGTRLTVV.